Listed below are T cell receptor beta chains from one sample, sequenced in a study of blood T cell repertoires in COVID-19. The method was immunoSEQ multiplex PCR; TCRdb's version includes in-frame clones alone and lacks a portion of them. This table holds roughly 240,000 clones, roughly 88% found once. Sample: PBMCs or T cells enriched from blood (not recorded which). The receptors originated from a woman aged 40 to 55 with acute COVID-19. The CDR3 runs from the conserved cysteine through the conserved F or W. D genes are given only for firm matches. Rows give clone size only sometimes, using once, few, many, or a class for an expanded clone.

D: TRBD2
size: .
J: TRBJ2-1
V: TRBV7-2
DNA: TGTGCCAGCAGCCCGGCGGGAGCCTACAATGAGCAGTTCTTC
CDR3: CASSPAGAYNEQFF

D: .
size: .
J: TRBJ1-2
V: TRBV5-6
DNA: TGTGCCAGCAGCTTGGTTGGGGAGGACTATGGCTACACCTTC
CDR3: CASSLVGEDYGYTF

D: .
size: few
J: TRBJ1-2
V: TRBV6-1
DNA: TGTGCCAGCAGTGAACTGCAGGGCTATGGCTACACCTTC
CDR3: CASSELQGYGYTF

D: .
size: .
J: TRBJ2-5
V: TRBV6-5
DNA: TGTGCCAGCAGAACACCCGGGAGCGAGACCCAGTACTTC
CDR3: CASRTPGSETQYF

D: .
size: .
J: TRBJ1-2
V: TRBV12-3/TRBV12-4
DNA: TGTGCCAGCAGTTCCTCCTATGGCTACACCTTC
CDR3: CASSSSYGYTF

D: TRBD2
size: .
J: TRBJ2-3
V: TRBV30
DNA: TGTGCCTGGAGTGTAGCTAGCGGGAGATTTGATACGCAGTATTTT
CDR3: CAWSVASGRFDTQYF

D: .
size: .
J: TRBJ2-1
V: TRBV29-1
DNA: TGCAGCGTTGAGCGGACAGTTTCACCCGGGAATGAGCAGTTCTTC
CDR3: CSVERTVSPGNEQFF

D: TRBD1
size: .
J: TRBJ1-2
V: TRBV7-8
DNA: TGTGCCAGCAGTCGGACAGGGGCGGTTGGCTACACCTTC
CDR3: CASSRTGAVGYTF

D: .
size: .
J: TRBJ1-1
V: TRBV20-1
DNA: TGCAGTGCTTACAGACGAACTGAAGCTTTCTTT
CDR3: CSAYRRTEAFF

D: TRBD1
size: .
J: TRBJ1-1
V: TRBV18
DNA: TGTGCCAGCTCACTACCAGGGGGTTTGAACACTGAAGCTTTCTTT
CDR3: CASSLPGGLNTEAFF

D: .
size: many
J: TRBJ1-3
V: TRBV7-6
DNA: TGTGCCAGCAGCCTTGGGGCGATTGGAAACACCATATATTTT
CDR3: CASSLGAIGNTIYF

D: .
size: few
J: TRBJ1-2
V: TRBV27
DNA: TGTGCCAGCAGTTTAGGGGGGGATGGCTACACCTTC
CDR3: CASSLGGDGYTF

D: TRBD1
size: .
J: TRBJ1-5
V: TRBV12-3/TRBV12-4
DNA: TGTGCCAGCAGAGACAGGGATCAGCCCCAGCATTTT
CDR3: CASRDRDQPQHF

D: TRBD1
size: .
J: TRBJ1-6
V: TRBV15
DNA: TGTGCCACCAGCAGCCGGGACAGGGTTAATTCACCCCTCCACTTT
CDR3: CATSSRDRVNSPLHF

D: TRBD1
size: few
J: TRBJ2-7
V: TRBV6-5
DNA: TGTGCCAGCAGACCCCGGGACAGGCTGTCCTACGAGCAGTACTTC
CDR3: CASRPRDRLSYEQYF

D: .
size: .
J: TRBJ1-2
V: TRBV4-3
DNA: TGCGCCAGCAGCCAAGATGGGGAGGTTAGAGGCTACACCTTC
CDR3: CASSQDGEVRGYTF

D: .
size: once
J: TRBJ1-2
V: TRBV11-2
DNA: TGTGCCAGCAGCTTATCCCACAGAAACTATGGCTACACCTTC
CDR3: CASSLSHRNYGYTF

D: .
size: .
J: TRBJ2-7
V: TRBV10-3
DNA: TGTGCCATCAGTGAGTCCTCGTACGAGCAGTACTTC
CDR3: CAISESSYEQYF

D: .
size: .
J: TRBJ1-2
V: TRBV6-5
DNA: TGTGCCAGCATCATCCGCGGGAACCTGGATGGCTACACCTTC
CDR3: CASIIRGNLDGYTF

D: TRBD1
size: .
J: TRBJ2-7
V: TRBV6-5
DNA: TGTGCCAGCATTATACAGGGGCTTCATCCCTACGAGCAGTACTTC
CDR3: CASIIQGLHPYEQYF

D: .
size: .
J: TRBJ1-5
V: TRBV7-2
DNA: TGTGCCAGCAGCTTACAGGGAAGGGGTCAGCCCCAGCATTTT
CDR3: CASSLQGRGQPQHF

D: .
size: .
J: TRBJ1-5
V: TRBV9
DNA: TGTGCCAGCAGCGTTACAGGGTGGAATCAGCCCCAGCATTTT
CDR3: CASSVTGWNQPQHF

D: TRBD2
size: .
J: TRBJ2-1
V: TRBV9
DNA: TGTGCCAGCAGCGCACAGGGACTAGCGGGGAACAATGAGCAGTTCTTC
CDR3: CASSAQGLAGNNEQFF